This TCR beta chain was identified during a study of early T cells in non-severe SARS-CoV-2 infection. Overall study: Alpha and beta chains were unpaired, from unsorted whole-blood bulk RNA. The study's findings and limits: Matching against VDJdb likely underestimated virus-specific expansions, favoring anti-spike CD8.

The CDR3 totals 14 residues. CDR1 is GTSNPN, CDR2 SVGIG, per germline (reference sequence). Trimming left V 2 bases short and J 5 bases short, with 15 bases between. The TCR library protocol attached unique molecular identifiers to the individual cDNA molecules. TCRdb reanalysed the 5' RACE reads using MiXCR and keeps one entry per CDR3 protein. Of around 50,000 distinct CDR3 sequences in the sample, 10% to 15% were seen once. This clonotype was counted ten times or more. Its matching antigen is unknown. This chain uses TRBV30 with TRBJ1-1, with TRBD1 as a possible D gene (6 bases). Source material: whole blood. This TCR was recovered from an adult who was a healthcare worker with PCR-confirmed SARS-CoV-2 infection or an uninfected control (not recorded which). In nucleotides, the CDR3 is TGTGCCTGGAGTACCGGGGGGGCAGGGACTGAAGCTTTCTTT. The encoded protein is CAWSTGGAGTEAFF.